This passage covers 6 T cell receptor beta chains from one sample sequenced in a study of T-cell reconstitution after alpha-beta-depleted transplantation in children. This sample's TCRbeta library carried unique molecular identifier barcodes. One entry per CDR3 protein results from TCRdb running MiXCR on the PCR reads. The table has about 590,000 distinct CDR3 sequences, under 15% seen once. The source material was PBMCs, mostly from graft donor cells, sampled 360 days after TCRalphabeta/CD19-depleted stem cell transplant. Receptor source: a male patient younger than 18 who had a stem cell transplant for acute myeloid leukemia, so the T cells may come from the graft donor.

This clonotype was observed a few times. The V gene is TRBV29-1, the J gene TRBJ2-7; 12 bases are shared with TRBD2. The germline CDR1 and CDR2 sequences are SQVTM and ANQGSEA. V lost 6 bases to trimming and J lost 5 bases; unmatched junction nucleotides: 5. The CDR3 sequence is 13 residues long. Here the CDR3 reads CSVTGLAGHEQYF. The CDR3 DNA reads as TGCAGCGTCACGGGACTAGCGGGTCACGAGCAGTACTTC.

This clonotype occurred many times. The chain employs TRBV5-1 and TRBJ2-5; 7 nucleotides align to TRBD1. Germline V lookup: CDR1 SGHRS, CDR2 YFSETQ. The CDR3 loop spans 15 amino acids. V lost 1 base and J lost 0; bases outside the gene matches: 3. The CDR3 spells CASSLFDRDQETQYF. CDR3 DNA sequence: TGCGCCAGCAGCTTGTTTGACAGGGACCAAGAGACCCAGTACTTC.

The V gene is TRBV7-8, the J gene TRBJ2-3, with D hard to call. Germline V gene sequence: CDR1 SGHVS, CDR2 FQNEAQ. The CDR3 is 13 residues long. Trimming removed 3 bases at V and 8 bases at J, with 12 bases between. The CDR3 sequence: CASSLESPGTQYF. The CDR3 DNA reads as TGTGCCAGCAGCTTGGAGAGTCCCGGTACGCAGTATTTT.

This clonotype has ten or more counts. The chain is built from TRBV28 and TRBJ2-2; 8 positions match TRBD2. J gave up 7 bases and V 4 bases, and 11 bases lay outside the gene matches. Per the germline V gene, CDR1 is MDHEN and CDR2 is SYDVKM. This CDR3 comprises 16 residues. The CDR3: CASSSPWGSGVGELFF. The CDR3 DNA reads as TGTGCCAGCAGTTCCCCCTGGGGTAGCGGGGTCGGGGAGCTGTTTTTT.

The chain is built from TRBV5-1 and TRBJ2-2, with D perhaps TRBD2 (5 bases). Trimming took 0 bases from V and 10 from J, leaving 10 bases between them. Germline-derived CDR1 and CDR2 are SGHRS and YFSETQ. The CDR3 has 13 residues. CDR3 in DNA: TGCGCCAGCAGCTTGGCCGGGGTAGAGGAGCTGTTTTTT. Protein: CASSLAGVEELFF.

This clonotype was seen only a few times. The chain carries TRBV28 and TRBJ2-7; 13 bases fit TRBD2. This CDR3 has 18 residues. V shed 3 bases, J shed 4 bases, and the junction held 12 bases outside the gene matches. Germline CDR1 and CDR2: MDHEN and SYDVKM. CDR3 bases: TGTGCCAGCAGTTTCGATCCACCGGGACTAGCGGGATTATACGAGCAGTACTTC. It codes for CASSFDPPGLAGLYEQYF.